The 29 T cell receptor beta chains reported below all come from one sample, sequenced in a study of OX40 agonist ivuxolimab in advanced cancers. The table came from immunoSEQ multiplex PCR; TCRdb's copy has only in-frame clones and leaves some out. In the table there are under 85,000 clones, roughly 90% of which are singletons. This sample comprised CD4+ or CD8+ T cells sorted from blood, obtained in a trial of the OX40 agonist ivuxolimab. These receptors all stem from an adult with an advanced solid tumor such as melanoma, head and neck, liver or kidney cancer.

This chain connects TRBV5-1 to TRBJ2-7; 12 bases map to TRBD2. The CDR3 loop spans 14 amino acids. Looked up from germline, CDR1 is SGHRS and CDR2 is YFSETQ. The J segment lost 7 bases and the V segment lost 4 bases, leaving 6 bases of the junction unmatched. The chain's CDR3 is CASSPGLAGLEQYF. The DNA for the CDR3 is TGCGCCAGCAGCCCTGGACTAGCGGGGTTGGAGCAGTACTTC.

This clone appeared once. The chain has TRBV5-1 and TRBJ1-4, with TRBD1 as a possible D gene (6 bases). The V and J ends lost 4 bases and 0 bases respectively, with 10 bases between them. Germline V CDR1 and CDR2: SGHRS, YFSETQ. The CDR3 contains 15 residues. The DNA for the CDR3 is TGCGCCAGCAGCCTACAGGGAACAACTAATGAAAAACTGTTTTTT. As protein: CASSLQGTTNEKLFF.

This clone showed up just once. This chain joins TRBV11-3 and TRBJ2-5, with TRBD1 identical over 10 bases. This CDR3 is 14 amino acids long. J was trimmed by 5 bases and V by 3 bases; bases with no gene match: 3. Per germline, CDR1 SGHNT and CDR2 YENEEA. CDR3 sequence: CASSFSGQGETQYF. The CDR3 DNA reads as TGTGCCAGCAGCTTCTCGGGACAGGGGGAGACCCAGTACTTC.

The rearrangement links TRBV4-3 to TRBJ1-2; D ambiguous. Trimming removed 0 bases at V and 7 bases at J, with 15 bases between. This CDR3 has 15 residues. Germline-derived CDR1 and CDR2 are LGHNA and YSLEER. The CDR3 DNA sequence: TGCGCCAGCAGCCAAGATAGTTTACGGGCTAGTGGCTACACCTTC. It translates to CASSQDSLRASGYTF.

This chain links TRBV9 with TRBJ2-3; TRBD2 matches at 12 bases. The CDR3 totals 17 residues. V lost 1 base, J lost 1 base, and 4 bases stayed unmatched. Germline V gives CDR1 SGDLS, CDR2 YYNGEE. CDR3 DNA: TGTGCCAGCAGCGTATCCTCTAGCGGGAGGGGCACAGATACGCAGTATTTT. This gives the protein CASSVSSSGRGTDTQYF.

The chain combines TRBV2 with TRBJ1-2; 7 bases map to TRBD1. The CDR3 is 15 amino acids. Losses at the gene ends were 6 bases for V and 5 bases for J; bases not matched to a gene: 12. Germline V lookup: CDR1 SNHLY, CDR2 FYNNEI. The CDR3 DNA reads as TGTGCCAGCAGAGCCACTTCAGGGGGAGTTTATGGCTACACCTTC. This sequence encodes CASRATSGGVYGYTF.

The CDR3 sequence is CASSEDRASDTQYF. For the CDR3, the DNA is TGTGCCAGCAGTGAAGACAGGGCCTCAGATACGCAGTATTTT. The chain employs TRBV2 and TRBJ2-3; D might be TRBD1 (6 bases). This CDR3 comprises 14 residues. V lost 1 base and J 4 bases, leaving 9 bases between the germline ends. The germline gives CDR1 SNHLY, CDR2 FYNNEI.

The chain combines TRBV5-1 with TRBJ1-4, with a possible D match to TRBD1 (5 bases). The CDR3 totals 15 residues. The germline CDR1 and CDR2 sequences are SGHRS and YFSETQ. The V end lost 4 bases, the J end lost 8 bases, and 18 bases lay between the germline ends. CDR3 region: CASSRVRGAGEKLFF. The CDR3 bases are TGCGCCAGCAGCCGGGTCCGGGGCGCAGGGGAAAAACTGTTTTTT.

The chain is built from TRBV5-6 and TRBJ2-2, with a tentative D call TRBD2 (5 bases). Trimming removed 2 bases at V and 2 bases at J, with 10 bases between. Germline CDR1 reads SGHDT; CDR2 reads YYEEEE. The CDR3 loop spans 15 amino acids. The CDR3: CASSLYSANTGELFF. CDR3 DNA: TGTGCCAGCAGCTTATATAGCGCAAACACCGGGGAGCTGTTTTTT.

This clone was seen once. The chain combines TRBV10-2 with TRBJ1-2, with unresolved D. Per the germline V gene, CDR1 is WSHSY and CDR2 is SAAADI. Trimming took 3 bases from V and 0 from J, leaving 17 bases between them. The CDR3 consists of 17 residues. The CDR3 loop reads CASSEFGIRVANYGYTF. The CDR3 nucleotides read TGCGCCAGCAGTGAATTCGGGATTAGGGTTGCTAACTATGGCTACACCTTC.

V gene TRBV5-1 combines with J gene TRBJ1-3; no clear D. Trimming removed 1 base from V and 6 bases from J, with 14 bases in between. CDR3 length: 15 amino acids. Germline values: CDR1 SGHRS, CDR2 YFSETQ. The CDR3 loop reads CASSLNGNAVNTIYF. The CDR3 DNA is TGCGCCAGCAGCTTGAATGGGAACGCCGTAAACACCATATATTTT.

The chain has TRBV2 and TRBJ1-2; D might be TRBD1 (6 bases). This CDR3 has 15 amino acids. From germline, CDR1 is SNHLY and CDR2 FYNNEI. Trimming pared 8 bases from V and 7 bases from J, leaving 23 bases between. The CDR3 loop is CASRNRQVIRTGYTF. In DNA form, the CDR3 reads TGTGCCAGCCGCAACCGACAGGTTATACGTACTGGCTACACCTTC.

This chain connects TRBV7-3 to TRBJ1-3; D is unclear. Per the germline V gene, CDR1 is SGHTA and CDR2 is FQGTGA. The V and J ends lost 2 bases and 4 bases respectively, with 15 bases between them. The CDR3 is 16 residues long. In DNA, the CDR3 is TGTGCCAGCAGCTTAGAGGTCCAGACGGTAGGAAACACCATATATTTT. Its protein product is CASSLEVQTVGNTIYF.

This chain connects TRBV7-9 to TRBJ2-3; D not resolved. The CDR3 consists of 17 residues. Trimming took 1 base from V and 6 from J, leaving 20 bases between them. Germline values: CDR1 SEHNR, CDR2 FQNEAQ (reference sequence). This CDR3 reads CASSLVSASPPRDTQYF. In DNA, the CDR3 is TGTGCCAGCAGCTTAGTATCGGCTAGTCCCCCGCGGGATACGCAGTATTTT.

The genes are TRBV10-1 and TRBJ1-1; no clear D gene. CDR1 is WNHNN and CDR2 is SYGVQD in the germline V gene (reference sequence). With 0 bases removed from V and 8 bases from J, the gap between germline ends came to 10 bases. The CDR3 is made up of 13 amino acids. DNA for the CDR3: TGCGCCAGCAGTGAGTCGAATAGGGCCGAAGCTTTCTTT. It translates to CASSESNRAEAFF.

This chain connects TRBV5-1 to TRBJ2-1; perhaps D is TRBD1 or TRBD2 (5 bases each). CDR1 is SGHRS and CDR2 is YFSETQ in the germline V gene. The CDR3 is made up of 14 amino acids. The V end lost 3 bases, the J end lost 4 bases, and 11 bases lay between the germline ends. Written as DNA, the CDR3 is TGCGCCAGCAGCTCAGGGACGCAATACAATGAGCAGTTCTTC. The encoded protein is CASSSGTQYNEQFF. The full variable domain, completed using reference TRBV5-1 and TRBJ2-1, is KAGVTQTPRYLIKTRGQQVTLSCSPISGHRSVSWYQQTPGQGLQFLFEYFSETQRNKGNFPGRFSGRQFSNSRSEMNVSTLELGDSALYLCASSSGTQYNEQFFGPGTRLTVL.

V and J are TRBV19 and TRBJ2-1; the match to TRBD2 covers 7 bases. Trimming took 3 bases from V and 4 from J; bases not matched to a gene: 9. The CDR3 runs 16 residues. The germline gives CDR1 LNHDA, CDR2 SQIVND (reference sequence). DNA of the CDR3: TGTGCCAGTAGTATCGGGGTCCAGCGGGATTACAATGAGCAGTTCTTC. It encodes CASSIGVQRDYNEQFF.

V gene TRBV19 combines with J gene TRBJ2-7, with 9 bases matching TRBD2. CDR1 is LNHDA and CDR2 is SQIVND in the germline V gene (reference sequence). The J segment lost 7 bases and the V segment lost 6 bases, leaving 4 bases of the junction unmatched. This CDR3 spans 12 amino acids. The CDR3, as DNA: TGTGCCAGTAGCGGACTAGCGTGGGAGCAGTACTTC. It specifies CASSGLAWEQYF.

The rearrangement uses TRBV27 and TRBJ2-7; TRBD2 matches 9 bases. The CDR3 is made up of 21 amino acids. Germline V gene lookup returns CDR1 MNHEY and CDR2 SMNVEV (reference sequence). V shed 8 bases and J 6 bases; nucleotides not matched to a gene: 32. The CDR3, as DNA: TGTGCCAGCCCTAGAGTCGCCCAGGGGCTGCGGCTAGCGGGACCCCAAAGCGAGCAGTACTTC. Protein sequence: CASPRVAQGLRLAGPQSEQYF.

J is TRBJ2-7 and V is TRBV14; D might be TRBD2 (6 bases). Germline CDR1 reads SGHDN; CDR2 reads FVKESK. The CDR3 extends over 14 amino acids. Trimming removed 0 bases from V and 2 bases from J, with 8 bases in between. CDR3 bases: TGTGCCAGCAGCCAAGATCCGGGGGCCTACGAGCAGTACTTC. Translation: CASSQDPGAYEQYF.

The chain joins TRBV6-6 to TRBJ1-1; 7 bases are shared with TRBD1. Germline loops: CDR1 MNHNY, CDR2 SVGAGI (reference sequence). CDR3 size: 14 residues. Trimming took 4 bases from V and 0 from J; bases not matched to a gene: 2. The CDR3 DNA reads TGTGCCAGCAGTTGGGACAGCATGAACACTGAAGCTTTCTTT. The encoded protein is CASSWDSMNTEAFF.

The chain is built from TRBV28 and TRBJ1-2; D gene unclear. V lost 2 bases to trimming and J lost 7 bases, with 11 bases between them. The CDR3 extends over 13 amino acids. Germline CDR1 and CDR2: MDHEN and SYDVKM. The CDR3 bases are TGTGCCAGCAGTTTAGGAGGTTGGTTTGGCTACACCTTC. It translates to CASSLGGWFGYTF.

V usage is TRBV6-4 and J usage is TRBJ2-1; D call uncertain. Germline CDR1 is MRHNA and CDR2 is SNTAGT. V was pared by 8 bases and J by 2 bases, with 10 bases between. CDR3 length equals 13 residues. The CDR3 here is CASSGEPYNEQFF. The CDR3 DNA sequence: TGTGCCAGCTCTGGGGAACCCTACAATGAGCAGTTCTTC.

CDR3 in amino acids: CASSLRDRASGNTIYF. CDR3 nucleotides: TGTGCCAGCAGCTTAAGGGACAGGGCCTCTGGAAACACCATATATTTT. The chain employs TRBV11-2 and TRBJ1-3; TRBD1 matches at 9 bases. Per the germline V gene, CDR1 is SGHAT and CDR2 is FQNNGV. The CDR3 runs to 16 residues. V was pared by 2 bases and J by 0 bases, with 2 bases of the junction left unmatched.

The rearrangement joins TRBV28 to TRBJ2-7; 14 nucleotides align to TRBD2. V lost 6 bases and J lost 4; bases outside the gene matches: 11. This CDR3 comprises 17 residues. The germline CDR1 and CDR2 sequences are MDHEN and SYDVKM. The CDR3 sequence is CASRYRLAGGLRYEQYF. The CDR3 DNA sequence: TGTGCCAGCAGATACCGACTAGCGGGAGGGTTAAGGTACGAGCAGTACTTC. The whole variable domain, remainder taken from reference TRBV28 and TRBJ2-7, is DVKVTQSSRYLVKRTGEKVFLECVQDMDHENMFWYRQDPGLGLRLIYFSYDVKMKEKGDIPEGYSVSREKKERFSLILESASTNQTSMYLCASRYRLAGGLRYEQYFGPGTRLTVT.

CDR3 sequence reads: CASSPAGGRAGTQYF. As DNA, the CDR3 is TGTGCCAGCTCACCTGCTGGCGGGAGGGCCGGGACCCAGTACTTC. The genes are TRBV18 and TRBJ2-5, with 9 bases that match TRBD2. Looked up from germline, CDR1 is KGHSH and CDR2 is LQKENI. V trimming: 3 bases; J trimming: 7 bases; junction bases outside the gene matches: 9. CDR3 length: 15 amino acids.

V usage is TRBV7-9 and J usage is TRBJ2-5, with TRBD1 identical over 7 bases. Unmatched junction bases numbered 4, after V lost 1 base and J lost 5 bases. In germline, CDR1 is SEHNR, CDR2 FQNEAQ (reference sequence). This CDR3 is built from 14 residues. The CDR3 sequence is CASSLVTGEETQYF. CDR3 nucleotides: TGTGCCAGCAGCTTAGTCACAGGGGAGGAGACCCAGTACTTC.

The V gene is TRBV30, the J gene TRBJ2-3, with D unclear. Germline V CDR1 and CDR2: GTSNPN, SVGIG (reference sequence). V lost 4 bases to trimming and J lost 3 bases, with 14 bases between them. The CDR3 sequence is 14 residues long. CDR3 region: CAWTPPQQTDTQYF. CDR3 nucleotide sequence: TGTGCCTGGACCCCTCCACAACAGACAGATACGCAGTATTTT.

The chain recombines TRBV5-1 with TRBJ2-5; tentative D call: TRBD2 (5 bases). V shed 4 bases and J shed 4 bases, with 11 bases lying between them. Germline-derived CDR1 and CDR2 are SGHRS and YFSETQ. The CDR3 is 13 residues long. CDR3 sequence reads: CASSPSEGETQYF. CDR3 DNA sequence: TGCGCCAGCAGCCCCTCCGAGGGAGAGACCCAGTACTTC.